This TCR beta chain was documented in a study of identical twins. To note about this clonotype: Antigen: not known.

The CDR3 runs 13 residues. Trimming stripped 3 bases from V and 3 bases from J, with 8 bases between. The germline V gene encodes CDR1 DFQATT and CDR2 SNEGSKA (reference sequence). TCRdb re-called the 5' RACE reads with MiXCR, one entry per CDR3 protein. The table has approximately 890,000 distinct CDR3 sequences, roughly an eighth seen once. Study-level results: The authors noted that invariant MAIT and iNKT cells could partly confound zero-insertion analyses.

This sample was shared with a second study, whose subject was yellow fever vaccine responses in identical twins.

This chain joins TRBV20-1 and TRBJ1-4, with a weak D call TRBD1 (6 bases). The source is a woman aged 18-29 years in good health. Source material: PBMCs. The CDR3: CSASKGANEKLFF. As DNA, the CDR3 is TGCAGTGCTAGTAAGGGGGCTAATGAAAAACTGTTTTTT.